These T cell receptor beta chains were read from a single sample in a study of cytomegalovirus exposure and HLA in healthy donors. Data came from immunoSEQ multiplex PCR; TCRdb stores just in-frame clones and leaves some out. Of 65,000 to 85,000 clones in the sample, around 10% were seen once. The sequencing sample was made of PBMCs. The source is a man in his sixties in good health and CMV-seropositive. CDR3s include the opening cysteine and the closing phenylalanine or tryptophan. A D gene is named only where the DNA matches it firmly. Not all rows give a size; the values are once, few, many and, for expanded clones, a class.

J: TRBJ2-5; V: TRBV2; size: NA; D: TRBD2; CDR3: CASSVAGRVETQYF; DNA: TGTGCCAGCAGTGTAGCGGGGAGGGTCGAGACCCAGTACTTC
J: TRBJ2-3; V: TRBV5-1; size: NA; D: NA; CDR3: CASSSSLFSTDTQYF; DNA: TGCGCCAGCAGCTCAAGCCTATTTAGCACAGATACGCAGTATTTT
J: TRBJ2-5; V: TRBV5-1; size: NA; D: TRBD2; CDR3: CASSNGLAGGGETQYF; DNA: TGCGCCAGCAGCAATGGACTAGCGGGAGGCGGGGAGACCCAGTACTTC
J: TRBJ2-1; V: TRBV12-5; size: NA; D: TRBD2; CDR3: CASGRGTSGSLDEQFF; DNA: TGTGCTAGTGGCCGCGGGACTAGCGGGAGTCTAGATGAGCAGTTCTTC
J: TRBJ2-5; V: TRBV5-1; size: few; D: NA; CDR3: CASGARGALQETQYF; DNA: TGCGCCAGCGGAGCACGGGGGGCGTTACAAGAGACCCAGTACTTC
J: TRBJ1-4; V: TRBV7-9; size: few; D: NA; CDR3: CASSLGQGEKLFF; DNA: TGTGCCAGCAGCTTGGGACAAGGTGAAAAACTGTTTTTT
J: TRBJ1-1; V: TRBV6-6; size: NA; D: NA; CDR3: CASSWVQSNTEAFF; DNA: TGTGCCAGCAGTTGGGTACAGTCGAACACTGAAGCTTTCTTT
J: TRBJ1-2; V: TRBV27; size: NA; D: NA; CDR3: CASSSPRGDSNYGYTF; DNA: TGTGCCAGCAGTTCGCCCCGGGGGGATTCTAACTATGGCTACACCTTC
J: TRBJ2-4; V: TRBV18; size: NA; D: TRBD1; CDR3: CASSQAPTGGAGNIQYF; DNA: TGTGCCAGCTCACAGGCTCCGACAGGGGGCGCGGGAAACATTCAGTACTTC
J: TRBJ2-2; V: TRBV6-1; size: few; D: NA; CDR3: CASREGADTGELFF; DNA: TGTGCCAGCAGGGAGGGAGCCGACACCGGGGAGCTGTTTTTT
J: TRBJ2-7; V: TRBV5-1; size: few; D: NA; CDR3: CASSPTAGTYEQYF; DNA: TGCGCCAGCAGCCCAACCGCGGGTACCTACGAGCAGTACTTC
J: TRBJ2-3; V: TRBV29-1; size: few; D: TRBD2; CDR3: CSVGTSGAYTQYF; DNA: TGCAGCGTCGGGACTAGCGGGGCTTATACGCAGTATTTT
J: TRBJ2-1; V: TRBV7-3; size: few; D: NA; CDR3: CASTSSLAENEQFF; DNA: TGTGCCAGCACCTCTAGCTTAGCGGAGAATGAGCAGTTCTTC
J: TRBJ1-1; V: TRBV9; size: few; D: NA; CDR3: CASSLLENTEAFF; DNA: TGTGCCAGCAGCCTCTTAGAGAACACTGAAGCTTTCTTT
J: TRBJ2-5; V: TRBV30; size: NA; D: TRBD2; CDR3: CAWAGGGAQETQYF; DNA: TGTGCCTGGGCGGGGGGAGGCGCACAAGAGACCCAGTACTTC
J: TRBJ2-3; V: TRBV2; size: few; D: NA; CDR3: CASEADYTDTQYF; DNA: TGTGCCAGCGAAGCGGACTACACAGATACGCAGTATTTT
J: TRBJ2-1; V: TRBV4-1; size: few; D: NA; CDR3: CASSQELGGSSYNEQFF; DNA: TGCGCCAGCAGCCAAGAACTAGGAGGGTCTAGCTACAATGAGCAGTTCTTC
J: TRBJ2-3; V: TRBV5-1; size: NA; D: TRBD1; CDR3: CASKQTGIFTDTQYF; DNA: TGCGCCAGCAAACAGACAGGGATATTCACAGATACGCAGTATTTT
J: TRBJ1-2; V: TRBV6-6; size: NA; D: TRBD1; CDR3: CASATTGTANYGYTF; DNA: TGTGCCAGCGCCACTACAGGGACAGCTAACTATGGCTACACCTTC
J: TRBJ2-1; V: TRBV4-1; size: few; D: TRBD2; CDR3: CASSQVSSGSSYNEQFF; DNA: TGCGCCAGCAGCCAAGTTTCTAGCGGTAGCTCCTACAATGAGCAGTTCTTC
J: TRBJ1-1; V: TRBV11-2; size: few; D: NA; CDR3: CASSLAGQPDGEAFF; DNA: TGTGCCAGCAGCTTAGCCGGACAGCCCGACGGGGAAGCTTTCTTT
J: TRBJ1-3; V: TRBV7-8; size: NA; D: NA; CDR3: CASSLNRAGNTIYF; DNA: TGTGCCAGCAGCCTAAACAGGGCTGGAAACACCATATATTTT
J: TRBJ1-4; V: TRBV9; size: NA; D: NA; CDR3: CASSGGTLDGKLFF; DNA: TGTGCCAGCAGCGGCGGGACCCTGGATGGAAAACTGTTTTTT
J: TRBJ1-6; V: TRBV15; size: NA; D: NA; CDR3: CATSRAGDSPLHF; DNA: TGTGCCACCAGCAGAGCGGGGGATTCACCCCTCCACTTT
J: TRBJ1-5; V: TRBV27; size: many; D: TRBD1; CDR3: CASSFGTGGDQPQHF; DNA: TGTGCCAGCAGTTTCGGGACAGGAGGAGATCAGCCCCAGCATTTT
J: TRBJ1-1; V: TRBV5-1; size: NA; D: NA; CDR3: CASSLAGNTEAFF; DNA: TGCGCCAGCAGCTTGGCCGGGAACACTGAAGCTTTCTTT
J: TRBJ1-6; V: TRBV5-6; size: NA; D: NA; CDR3: CASSFGQSSYNSPLHF; DNA: TGTGCCAGCAGCTTTGGACAGAGCTCCTATAATTCACCCCTCCACTTT
J: TRBJ2-3; V: TRBV5-1; size: few; D: TRBD2; CDR3: CASSVSGRVDTQYF; DNA: TGCGCCAGCAGCGTTAGCGGGAGAGTAGATACGCAGTATTTT
J: TRBJ1-1; V: TRBV5-4; size: NA; D: NA; CDR3: CASSREGREVAFF; DNA: TGTGCCAGCAGCCGGGAGGGACGTGAAGTTGCTTTCTTT
J: TRBJ1-3; V: TRBV7-8; size: few; D: TRBD1; CDR3: CASSVTGGSSGNTIYF; DNA: TGTGCCAGCAGCGTCACAGGGGGTAGCTCTGGAAACACCATATATTTT
J: TRBJ2-2; V: TRBV7-3; size: NA; D: TRBD1; CDR3: CASSPGQGAGELFF; DNA: TGTGCCAGCAGCCCGGGACAGGGCGCCGGGGAGCTGTTTTTT
J: TRBJ1-1; V: TRBV5-6; size: NA; D: TRBD1; CDR3: CASSLQTGLNTEAFF; DNA: TGTGCCAGCAGCCTTCAGACAGGGTTGAACACTGAAGCTTTCTTT
J: TRBJ2-2; V: TRBV5-1; size: NA; D: TRBD1; CDR3: CASSKDRGPSNTGELFF; DNA: TGCGCCAGCAGCAAAGACAGGGGGCCTTCGAACACCGGGGAGCTGTTTTTT
J: TRBJ2-7; V: TRBV5-1; size: few; D: NA; CDR3: CASSPSRDTSYEQYF; DNA: TGCGCCAGCAGCCCGTCCCGGGACACATCCTACGAGCAGTACTTC
J: TRBJ1-5; V: TRBV30; size: NA; D: NA; CDR3: CAWSVGYGDIDQPQHF; DNA: TGTGCCTGGAGTGTGGGATACGGGGACATAGATCAGCCCCAGCATTTT
J: TRBJ2-2; V: TRBV6-5; size: few; D: TRBD2; CDR3: CASLSGGYTGELFF; DNA: TGTGCCAGCCTGAGCGGGGGATACACCGGGGAGCTGTTTTTT
J: TRBJ2-1; V: TRBV6-1; size: few; D: NA; CDR3: CASSVRPGLTYNEQFF; DNA: TGTGCCAGCAGTGTCCGCCCGGGACTTACCTACAATGAGCAGTTCTTC
J: TRBJ1-2; V: TRBV7-9; size: NA; D: TRBD1; CDR3: CASSLELGQGSGCTF; DNA: TGTGCCAGCAGCTTAGAGTTGGGACAGGGCTCTGGCTGCACCTTC
J: TRBJ2-1; V: TRBV7-6; size: NA; D: TRBD1; CDR3: CASSLSQGAQRNEQFF; DNA: TGTGCCAGCAGCTTATCCCAGGGGGCGCAGAGAAATGAGCAGTTCTTC
J: TRBJ2-2; V: TRBV7-6; size: few; D: TRBD2; CDR3: CASVRSGEAGELFF; DNA: TGTGCCAGCGTACGGAGCGGGGAAGCCGGGGAGCTGTTTTTT
J: TRBJ2-1; V: TRBV5-1; size: NA; D: NA; CDR3: CASKISVDNEQFF; DNA: TGCGCCAGCAAGATTAGCGTGGACAATGAGCAGTTCTTC
J: TRBJ1-6; V: TRBV6-6; size: few; D: NA; CDR3: CASSPQVPNSPLHF; DNA: TGTGCCAGCAGTCCACAGGTCCCAAATTCACCCCTCCACTTT
J: TRBJ2-5; V: TRBV28; size: NA; D: TRBD1; CDR3: CASSPGQGEQETQYF; DNA: TGTGCCAGCAGCCCAGGACAGGGGGAGCAAGAGACCCAGTACTTC
J: TRBJ2-5; V: TRBV7-2; size: NA; D: NA; CDR3: CASSSQAGFLGETQYF; DNA: TGTGCCAGCAGCTCACAGGCCGGGTTTCTCGGAGAGACCCAGTACTTC
J: TRBJ2-3; V: TRBV30; size: NA; D: TRBD2; CDR3: CAWKEREGPLLQYF; DNA: TGTGCCTGGAAGGAGCGGGAGGGCCCTTTGCTGCAGTATTTT
J: TRBJ2-5; V: TRBV23-1; size: NA; D: NA; CDR3: CASQGYQETQYF; DNA: TGCGCCAGCCAGGGTTACCAAGAGACCCAGTACTTC
J: TRBJ2-3; V: TRBV9; size: few; D: NA; CDR3: CASSVGPTTTDTQYF; DNA: TGTGCCAGCAGCGTAGGGCCGACTACCACAGATACGCAGTATTTT
J: TRBJ2-5; V: TRBV5-1; size: few; D: NA; CDR3: CASSRTVGGSVGQETQYF; DNA: TGCGCCAGCAGCCGCACGGTCGGGGGTAGCGTTGGCCAAGAGACCCAGTACTTC
J: TRBJ2-3; V: TRBV2; size: NA; D: NA; CDR3: CASRVSEGSTDTQYF; DNA: TGTGCCAGCAGGGTATCGGAGGGATCCACAGATACGCAGTATTTT
J: TRBJ1-3; V: TRBV9; size: many; D: NA; CDR3: CASSVQGLANSGNTIYF; DNA: TGTGCCAGCAGCGTGCAGGGGTTAGCCAACTCTGGAAACACCATATATTTT
J: TRBJ2-5; V: TRBV12-5; size: NA; D: TRBD2; CDR3: CASGLALGGGQETQYF; DNA: TGTGCTAGTGGTTTGGCATTGGGCGGGGGGCAAGAGACCCAGTACTTC
J: TRBJ2-5; V: TRBV9; size: few; D: TRBD2; CDR3: CASSVLAGGQETQYF; DNA: TGTGCCAGCAGCGTCCTAGCGGGGGGGCAAGAGACCCAGTACTTC
J: TRBJ1-2; V: TRBV29-1; size: few; D: NA; CDR3: CSAVNRGWEGYTF; DNA: TGCAGCGCCGTGAACCGGGGGTGGGAAGGCTACACCTTC
J: TRBJ2-5; V: TRBV7-9; size: NA; D: NA; CDR3: CASSLGDFQRETQYF; DNA: TGTGCCAGCAGCTTAGGGGACTTCCAGCGGGAGACCCAGTACTTC
J: TRBJ2-3; V: TRBV9; size: few; D: NA; CDR3: CASSVGGASTDTQYF; DNA: TGTGCCAGCAGCGTAGGGGGAGCTAGCACAGATACGCAGTATTTT
J: TRBJ1-6; V: TRBV30; size: few; D: NA; CDR3: CAWVPRGSYSPLHF; DNA: TGTGCCTGGGTTCCCAGGGGTTCCTATTCACCCCTCCACTTT
J: TRBJ1-2; V: TRBV10-3; size: NA; D: TRBD1; CDR3: CAISDTGGPYGYTF; DNA: TGTGCCATCAGTGACACAGGGGGCCCCTATGGCTACACCTTC
J: TRBJ1-5; V: TRBV27; size: few; D: NA; CDR3: CATGRISNQPQHF; DNA: TGTGCCACAGGAAGGATTAGCAATCAGCCCCAGCATTTT
J: TRBJ1-4; V: TRBV30; size: NA; D: NA; CDR3: CAWSVGSNEKLFF; DNA: TGTGCCTGGAGTGTGGGGAGTAATGAAAAACTGTTTTTT